This T cell receptor beta chain is from a study of tumor-infiltrating lymphocytes in primary liver carcinoma. Study-level background: Patients of both sexes were 30 to 69 years old. Staging of the tumors gave T1-T3 N0M0, with widths of about 4 to 10 cm. Samples had roughly 3.5 to 7.13 million productive TCRbeta reads, comparable between tissue types.

In this sample, this clonotype turned up once. One end of the junction is discordant with germline, which a read error may explain. The CDR3 has 13 amino acids. The germline V gene has CDR1 MNHNS and CDR2 SASEGT. Investigators took RNA and DNA out together from approximately 22-30 mg of unsorted bulk tissue. Priming with a constant-region primer yielded TCR beta cDNA from 400 to 500 ng total RNA. It was through three nested multiplex PCR rounds of slightly modified ARM-PCR that TCR beta libraries arose. It was with TRBV1-TRBV30 forward primers and a C-beta reverse primer that the first two PCR rounds were run, at roughly 11 cycles each. TCRdb re-derived calls from the multiplex PCR reads in MiXCR, one entry per CDR3 protein. The sample has more than 70,000 distinct CDR3 sequences, about three quarters seen once.

This clonotype was obtained from a man in his forties or fifties with primary liver carcinoma and hepatitis B virus infection. Sequencing was performed on tumor-adjacent normal liver tissue. The chain couples TRBV6-1 to TRBJ2-5; the match to TRBD1 covers 9 bases. CDR3 DNA: TGCGCCAGCGGCGACAGGGGGTGTGAGACCCAGTACTTC. It codes for CASGDRGCETQYF.